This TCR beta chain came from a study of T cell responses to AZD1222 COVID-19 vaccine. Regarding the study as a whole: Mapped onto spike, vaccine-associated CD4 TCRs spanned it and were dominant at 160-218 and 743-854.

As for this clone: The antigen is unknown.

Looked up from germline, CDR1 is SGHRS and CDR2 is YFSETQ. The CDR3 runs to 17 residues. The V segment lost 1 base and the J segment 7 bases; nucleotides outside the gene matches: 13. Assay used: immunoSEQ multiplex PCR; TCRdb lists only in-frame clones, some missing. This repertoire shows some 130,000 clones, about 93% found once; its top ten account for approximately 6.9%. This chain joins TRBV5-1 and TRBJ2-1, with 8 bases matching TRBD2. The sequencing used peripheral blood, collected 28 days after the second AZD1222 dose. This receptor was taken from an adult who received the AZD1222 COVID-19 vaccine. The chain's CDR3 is CASSLRSGRGGPNEQFF. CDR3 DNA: TGCGCCAGCAGCTTGAGATCTGGCCGGGGGGGCCCAAATGAGCAGTTCTTC.